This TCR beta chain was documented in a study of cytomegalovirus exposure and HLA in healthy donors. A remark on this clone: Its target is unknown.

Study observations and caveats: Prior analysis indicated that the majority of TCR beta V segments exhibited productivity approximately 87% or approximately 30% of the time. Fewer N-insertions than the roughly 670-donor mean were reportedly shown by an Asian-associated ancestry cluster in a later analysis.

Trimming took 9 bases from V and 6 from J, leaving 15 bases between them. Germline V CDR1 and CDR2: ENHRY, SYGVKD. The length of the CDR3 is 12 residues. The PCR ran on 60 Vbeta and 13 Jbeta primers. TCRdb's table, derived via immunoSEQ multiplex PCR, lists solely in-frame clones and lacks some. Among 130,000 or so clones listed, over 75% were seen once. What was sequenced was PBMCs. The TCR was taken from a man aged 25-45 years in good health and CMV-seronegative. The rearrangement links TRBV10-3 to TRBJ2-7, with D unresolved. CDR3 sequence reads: CAIRPQPGEQYF. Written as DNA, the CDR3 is TGTGCCATTAGGCCCCAACCGGGCGAGCAGTACTTC.